The clone carrying this TCR beta chain was observed at least ten times. No antigen is known for it. Transcripts of RNA were the source for amplifying TCR beta CDR3 regions. The first round was an RT-PCR with HTBI primers, and the second round was a multiplex PCR. TCRdb re-called the multiplex PCR reads with MiXCR, one entry per CDR3 protein. The sample holds tens of thousands of distinct CDR3 sequences, less than 65% seen once. Where ophthalmopathy was present, donors had moderate-to-severe activity, CAS ≥3, NOSPECS ≥4 and duration under 3 months. This CDR3 is 14 amino acids long. Germline-derived CDR1 and CDR2 are LNHDA and SQIVND (reference sequence). Trimming at V came to 5 bases and at J to 5 bases, leaving 7 bases not matched to a gene. The entry originates in a study of Graves' ophthalmopathy and Graves' hyperthyroidism. General study points: Using 13 signatures, a model distinguished ophthalmopathy from stable hyperthyroidism, reaching about 90% sensitivity and around 81% specificity.

The clonotype comes from an adult woman with Graves' ophthalmopathy. Sequenced sample: peripheral blood. The chain is built from TRBV19 and TRBJ2-5; 8 bases are a match to TRBD1. In nucleotides, the CDR3 is TGTGCCAGTAGTCAAAGGACAGGGAGTGAGACCCAGTACTTC. Amino acids: CASSQRTGSETQYF.